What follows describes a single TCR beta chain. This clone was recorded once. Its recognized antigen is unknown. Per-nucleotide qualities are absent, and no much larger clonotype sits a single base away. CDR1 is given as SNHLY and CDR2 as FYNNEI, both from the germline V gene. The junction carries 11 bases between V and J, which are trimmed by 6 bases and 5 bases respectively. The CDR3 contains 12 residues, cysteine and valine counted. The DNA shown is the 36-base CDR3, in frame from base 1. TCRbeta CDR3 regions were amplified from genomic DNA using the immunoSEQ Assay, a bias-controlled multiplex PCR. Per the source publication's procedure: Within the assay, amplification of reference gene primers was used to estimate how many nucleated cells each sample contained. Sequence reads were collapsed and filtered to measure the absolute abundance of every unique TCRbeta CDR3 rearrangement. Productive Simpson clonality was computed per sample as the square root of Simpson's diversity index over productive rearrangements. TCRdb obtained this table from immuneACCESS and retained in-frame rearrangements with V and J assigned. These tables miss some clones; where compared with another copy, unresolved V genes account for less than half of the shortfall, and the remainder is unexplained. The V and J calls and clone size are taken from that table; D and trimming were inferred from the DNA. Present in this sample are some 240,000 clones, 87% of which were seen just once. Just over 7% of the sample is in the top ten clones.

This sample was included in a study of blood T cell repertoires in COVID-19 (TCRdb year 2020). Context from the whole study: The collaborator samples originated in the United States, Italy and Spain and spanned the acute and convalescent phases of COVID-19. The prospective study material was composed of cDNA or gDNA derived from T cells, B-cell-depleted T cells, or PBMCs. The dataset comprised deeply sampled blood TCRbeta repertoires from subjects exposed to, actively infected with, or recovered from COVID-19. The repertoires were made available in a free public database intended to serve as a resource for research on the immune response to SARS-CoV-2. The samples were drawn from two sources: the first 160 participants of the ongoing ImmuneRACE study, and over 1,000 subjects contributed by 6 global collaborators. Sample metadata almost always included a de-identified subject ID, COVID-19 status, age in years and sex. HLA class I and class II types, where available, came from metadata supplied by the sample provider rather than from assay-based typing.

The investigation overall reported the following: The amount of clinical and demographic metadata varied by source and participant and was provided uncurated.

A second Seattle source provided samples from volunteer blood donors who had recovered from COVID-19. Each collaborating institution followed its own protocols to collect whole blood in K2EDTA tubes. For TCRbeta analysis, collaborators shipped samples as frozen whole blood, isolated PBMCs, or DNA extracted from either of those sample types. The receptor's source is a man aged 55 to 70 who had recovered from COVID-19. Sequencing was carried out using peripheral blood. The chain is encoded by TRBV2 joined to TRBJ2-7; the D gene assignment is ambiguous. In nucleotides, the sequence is TGTGCCAGCAGCGAGGATTGGGACGAGCAGTACGTC. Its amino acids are CASSEDWDEQYV.